This T cell receptor beta chain originates from a study of response to subunit inactivated influenza vaccine. Study-level results: The authors suggested that few new T cells are recruited per seasonal influenza vaccination.

In this sample, this clonotype turned up many times. Its specificity is unknown. Germline assignment: CDR1 SGHDN and CDR2 FVKESK. This CDR3 is built from 15 residues. J lost 12 bases, V lost 1 base, and 10 bases had no gene match. TCRdb re-derived calls from the RT-PCR reads in MiXCR, one entry per CDR3 protein. Of more than 550,000 distinct CDR3 sequences listed, 10% to 15% are singletons. The source is a man aged 45 to 65 who received an inactivated influenza vaccine. This sequence joins TRBV14 and TRBJ2-1, with TRBD2 identical over 9 bases. The material was PBMCs from blood, obtained on the day of vaccination. The CDR3 spells CASSQVLAGASVQFF. CDR3 bases: TGTGCCAGCAGCCAAGTGTTAGCGGGAGCCTCTGTGCAGTTCTTC.